The 23 T cell receptor beta chains presented below share a single source sample, sequenced in a study of cytomegalovirus exposure and HLA in healthy donors. PCR amplification relied on 60 Vbeta primers (plus 13 Jbeta primers). The repertoire was sequenced with immunoSEQ multiplex PCR; TCRdb's copy has only in-frame clones and lacks some. The sample lists fewer than 250,000 clones, around four fifths occurring once. The specimen sequenced was PBMCs. These TCRs come from a man in his forties in good health and CMV-seropositive.

This clone showed up just a few times. This chain joins TRBV29-1 and TRBJ1-1; D not certain. V lost 7 bases and J 0 bases, leaving 6 bases between the germline ends. CDR1 is SQVTM, CDR2 ANQGSEA, per germline. The CDR3 has 11 residues. CDR3 sequence (DNA): TGCAGCGCAGGCGTGAACACTGAAGCTTTCTTT. Its protein is CSAGVNTEAFF.

This chain connects TRBV2 to TRBJ1-5, with D possibly being TRBD1 (5 bases). This CDR3 has 12 amino acids. Germline V lookup: CDR1 SNHLY, CDR2 FYNNEI. Trimming left V 2 bases short and J 8 bases short, with 7 bases between. CDR3 in DNA: TGTGCCAGCAGTGAACCCAGGGAGCCCCAGCATTTT. This encodes CASSEPREPQHF.

This sequence joins TRBV5-1 and TRBJ1-3; tentatively, D is TRBD1 (6 bases). The CDR3 is 13 amino acids. Germline CDR1 is SGHRS and CDR2 is YFSETQ. Trimming cost V 4 bases and J 8 bases, with 13 bases left between them. In nucleotides, the CDR3 is TGCGCCAGCAGCACGGACGCAGGGGACACCATATATTTT. It encodes CASSTDAGDTIYF.

The chain couples TRBV18 to TRBJ1-3; no clear D. The CDR3 is 16 residues long. Trimming left V 6 bases short and J 0 bases short, with 15 bases between. Germline-derived CDR1 and CDR2 are KGHSH and LQKENI. The CDR3 region is CASSPLSLPSGNTIYF. In DNA, the CDR3 is TGTGCCAGCTCCCCCTTGAGCCTCCCCTCTGGAAACACCATATATTTT.

V is TRBV6-5 and J is TRBJ2-2, with 15 bases aligning to TRBD2. J was trimmed by 6 bases and V by 4 bases; bases with no gene match: 3. CDR3 length: 16 amino acids. From germline, CDR1 is MNHEY and CDR2 SVGAGI. CDR3 loop: CASSSGLAGGAGELFF. The DNA for the CDR3 is TGTGCCAGCAGTTCGGGACTAGCGGGAGGAGCCGGGGAGCTGTTTTTT.

The chain is built from TRBV6-6 and TRBJ2-7, with 9 bases identical to TRBD2. Trimming removed 2 bases from V and 4 bases from J; junction bases left unmatched: 6. The germline V gene encodes CDR1 MNHNY and CDR2 SVGAGI (reference sequence). This CDR3 has 15 residues. DNA for the CDR3: TGTGCCAGCAGTTACCTGCTAGCGGGGAGTTACGAGCAGTACTTC. Protein product: CASSYLLAGSYEQYF.

The V call is TRBV7-3, the J call TRBJ2-7; 9 bases fit TRBD1. CDR1 and CDR2 (germline): SGHTA, FQGTGA. Trimming at V came to 3 bases and at J to 1 base, leaving 4 bases not matched to a gene. The CDR3 length is 15 residues. DNA for the CDR3: TGTGCCAGCAGCTTCTCCGGGACAGGGTCCTACGAGCAGTACTTC. As protein: CASSFSGTGSYEQYF.

The J gene is TRBJ2-5, the V gene TRBV21-1; no DNA check was done on the table's D call, TRBD1. TRBV21-1 is annotated as a pseudogene. The CDR3 consists of 18 residues. CDR3: CASSKAGPDRDDRETQYF. The CDR3 DNA reads TGTGCCAGCAGCAAAGCTGGGCCAGACAGGGACGACAGAGAGACCCAGTACTTC.

J is TRBJ2-5 and V is TRBV4-2, with D perhaps matching TRBD1 (6 bases). Trimming stripped 0 bases from V and 4 bases from J, with 12 bases between. Germline V gives CDR1 LGHNA, CDR2 YNFKEQ. The CDR3 has 15 residues. CDR3 protein: CASSQDRQGRETQYF. The CDR3 bases are TGTGCCAGCAGCCAAGATCGGCAGGGGAGAGAGACCCAGTACTTC.

This clone was recorded a few times. This chain joins TRBV6-5 and TRBJ1-2; maybe TRBD1 (5 bases). V was shortened by 4 bases and J by 1 base, with 10 bases between the two germline ends. Germline CDR1 MNHEY, CDR2 SVGAGI. The CDR3 spans 14 residues. CDR3 nucleotides: TGTGCCAGCAGTTTGGGACTGATTAACTATGGCTACACCTTC. This encodes CASSLGLINYGYTF.

For the CDR3, the DNA is TGTGCCTGGATTAAATCCCTGGGCCTGCCTGAAGCTTTCTTT. The encoded protein is CAWIKSLGLPEAFF. The chain is built from TRBV30 and TRBJ1-1; D remains ambiguous. The V gene lost 4 bases and the J gene lost 6 bases, with 18 bases spanning the gap. This CDR3 spans 14 amino acids. The V gene's germline CDR1 is GTSNPN and CDR2 SVGIG (reference sequence).

This chain joins TRBV11-2 and TRBJ1-1, with 7 nucleotides matching TRBD1. Germline CDR1 SGHAT, CDR2 FQNNGV. V shed 5 bases, J shed 4 bases, and the junction held 4 bases outside the gene matches. This CDR3 contains 13 residues. The CDR3 DNA follows: TGTGCCAGCAGCCGACAGGGCGGCACTGAAGCTTTCTTT. Translation: CASSRQGGTEAFF.

This chain joins TRBV7-2 and TRBJ2-2; 10 bases align to TRBD2. This CDR3 contains 17 residues. Trimming removed 5 bases from V and 4 bases from J; junction bases left unmatched: 10. From germline, CDR1 is SGHTA and CDR2 FQGNSA. CDR3 in DNA: TGTGCCAGCAGCCCTAGGTGGACTAGCGGAATCACCGGGGAGCTGTTTTTT. Amino acids: CASSPRWTSGITGELFF.

The CDR3 sequence: CASKGAGGSNQPQHF. CDR3 DNA sequence: TGTGCCAGCAAGGGTGCTGGAGGGAGCAATCAGCCCCAGCATTTT. This chain uses TRBV19 with TRBJ1-5, with D unclear. The CDR3 is 15 residues long. Germline V CDR1 and CDR2: LNHDA, SQIVND (reference sequence). The ends were cut back, 9 bases at V and 1 base at J, with 16 bases in the middle.

CDR3 loop: CASSLEGVETQYF. CDR3 nucleotides: TGTGCCAGCAGCTTGGAGGGGGTAGAGACCCAGTACTTC. V is TRBV5-8 and J is TRBJ2-5; possible D gene TRBD1, 6 bases. V was clipped by 0 bases and J by 4 bases, with 7 bases between them. This CDR3 has 13 residues. Looked up from germline, CDR1 is SGHTS and CDR2 is YDEGEE.

This clone was recorded only once. The chain recombines TRBV11-3 with TRBJ2-5; TRBD2 matches 9 bases. V lost 0 bases and J lost 5; bases outside the gene matches: 7. The CDR3 length is 16 residues. Germline values: CDR1 SGHNT, CDR2 YENEEA. This chain's CDR3 is CASSLESAGGGETQYF. The CDR3 DNA follows: TGTGCCAGCAGCTTAGAATCAGCGGGAGGCGGGGAGACCCAGTACTTC. The variable domain in full, with the rest retrieved from reference TRBV11-3 and TRBJ2-5, is EAGVVQSPRYKIIEKKQPVAFWCNPISGHNTLYWYLQNLGQGPELLIRYENEEAVDDSQLPKDRFSAERLKGVDSTLKIQPAELGDSAVYLCASSLESAGGGETQYFGPGTRLLVL.

This chain joins TRBV5-6 and TRBJ2-5; tentative D call: TRBD2 (7 bases). The CDR3 consists of 14 residues. Germline V gives CDR1 SGHDT, CDR2 YYEEEE. The germline V and J ends were trimmed by 3 bases and 5 bases, with 14 bases remaining between them. The CDR3 loop is CASSSLRGGETQYF. The CDR3 DNA reads TGTGCCAGCAGCTCGCTCAGGGGAGGGGAGACCCAGTACTTC.

The chain carries TRBV9 and TRBJ2-3; 9 bases line up with TRBD2. V gave up 2 bases and J gave up 1 base; unmatched junction bases: 14. The CDR3 loop spans 19 amino acids. Germline CDR1 reads SGDLS; CDR2 reads YYNGEE. The CDR3 spells CASSVATGTSFLRTDTQYF. CDR3 coding DNA: TGTGCCAGCAGCGTGGCAACCGGGACTAGCTTCCTTCGCACAGATACGCAGTATTTT.

The V call is TRBV4-2, the J call TRBJ2-7, with 9 bases that match TRBD1. Per the germline V gene, CDR1 is LGHNA and CDR2 is YNFKEQ. With V trimmed by 4 bases and J by 6 bases, 19 bases remained unmatched. The CDR3 consists of 18 residues. In DNA, the CDR3 is TGTGCCAGCAGCCCAATGACACCGGGACAGGGTTCCCCCTCCGAGCAGTACTTC. It encodes CASSPMTPGQGSPSEQYF.

The chain combines TRBV18 with TRBJ2-3; tentatively, D is TRBD2 (6 bases). With 3 bases removed from V and 6 bases from J, the gap between germline ends came to 16 bases. Germline-derived CDR1 and CDR2 are KGHSH and LQKENI. The length of the CDR3 is 15 residues. CDR3 loop: CASSPPGARGDTQYF. The CDR3 DNA follows: TGTGCCAGCTCACCTCCGGGAGCTCGCGGGGATACGCAGTATTTT.

The rearrangement uses TRBV6-1 and TRBJ1-4; D uncertain. From germline, CDR1 is MNHNS and CDR2 SASEGT. V lost 6 bases, J lost 0 bases, and 5 bases lay in between. This CDR3 contains 13 residues. Written as DNA, the CDR3 is TGTGCCAGCAGGTTCGCAACTAATGAAAAACTGTTTTTT. Its translation: CASRFATNEKLFF.

The chain is built from TRBV4-2 and TRBJ2-1, with D perhaps TRBD2 (6 bases). The V gene lost 0 bases and the J gene lost 8 bases, with 20 bases spanning the gap. Per the germline V gene, CDR1 is LGHNA and CDR2 is YNFKEQ. CDR3 length: 17 amino acids. Here the CDR3 reads CASSQDSQAGRNDEQFF. For the CDR3, the DNA is TGTGCCAGCAGCCAAGATAGCCAGGCGGGACGTAACGATGAGCAGTTCTTC.

The rearrangement joins TRBV5-4 to TRBJ2-7; 10 positions match TRBD2. The germline V gene encodes CDR1 SGHNT and CDR2 YYREEE (reference sequence). The CDR3 sequence is 14 residues long. The ends lost 2 bases at V and 4 bases at J; junction bases unmatched: 3. CDR3 bases: TGTGCCAGCAGCTTCAATAGCGGGAGGTACGAGCAGTACTTC. Its protein is CASSFNSGRYEQYF.